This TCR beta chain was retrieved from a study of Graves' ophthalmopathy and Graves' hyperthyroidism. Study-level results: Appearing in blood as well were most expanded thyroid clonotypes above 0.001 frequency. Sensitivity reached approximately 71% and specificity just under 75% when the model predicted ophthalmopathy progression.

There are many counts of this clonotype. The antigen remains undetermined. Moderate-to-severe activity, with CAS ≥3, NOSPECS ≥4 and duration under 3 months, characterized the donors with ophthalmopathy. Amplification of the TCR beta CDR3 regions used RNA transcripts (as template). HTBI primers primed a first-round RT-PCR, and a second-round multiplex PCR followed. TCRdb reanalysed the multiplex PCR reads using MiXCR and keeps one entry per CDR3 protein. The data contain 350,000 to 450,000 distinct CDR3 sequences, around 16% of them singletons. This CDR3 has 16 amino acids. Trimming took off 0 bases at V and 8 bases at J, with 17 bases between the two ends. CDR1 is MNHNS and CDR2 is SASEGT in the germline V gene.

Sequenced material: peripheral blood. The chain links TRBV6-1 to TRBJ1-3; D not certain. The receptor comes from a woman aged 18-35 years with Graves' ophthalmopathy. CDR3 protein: CASSEARPGREDTIYF. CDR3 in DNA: TGTGCCAGCAGTGAAGCGCGGCCAGGAAGAGAGGACACCATATATTTT.